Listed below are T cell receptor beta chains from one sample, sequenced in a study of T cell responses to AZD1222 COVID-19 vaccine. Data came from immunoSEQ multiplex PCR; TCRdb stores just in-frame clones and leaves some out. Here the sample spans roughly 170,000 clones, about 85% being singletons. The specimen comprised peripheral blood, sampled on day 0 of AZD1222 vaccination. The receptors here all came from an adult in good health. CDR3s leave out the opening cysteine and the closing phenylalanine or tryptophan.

ASSPGRLGDTEAF TRBJ1-1 TRBV19
ASSFFLSGDEKLF TRBJ1-4 TRBV11-2
ASGPRSSYNSPLH TRBJ1-6 TRBV3-1/TRBV3-2
ATSGQGDLYNEQF TRBJ2-1 TRBV24-1
ASTQLRDRDLNTEAF TRBJ1-1 TRBV5-6
ASSRVGSGTGELF TRBJ2-2 TRBV9
ASSLGDYEQY TRBJ2-7 TRBV7-9
ASSIQSAPTNEKLF TRBJ1-4 TRBV19
ASSLGQGATEAF TRBJ1-1 TRBV5-1
ASRAGPNPYNEQF TRBJ2-1 TRBV10-1
ASSFQVDNSPLH TRBJ1-6 TRBV18
ASSYEEGGRGYT TRBJ1-2 TRBV6-5
ASSSGGVDEQY TRBJ2-7 TRBV28
ASSQDLQGEAGELF TRBJ2-2 TRBV14
ASMDRGGGETQY TRBJ2-5 TRBV6-5
ASATAENQPQH TRBJ1-5 TRBV6-4
ASSPDRSTYEQY TRBJ2-7 TRBV7-2
ASSPREGQQETQY TRBJ2-5 TRBV9
ASSFGRTLPAEQY TRBJ2-7 TRBV5-1
ASSTRLPSSYNEQF TRBJ2-1 TRBV19
ASSPRDRPEKLF TRBJ1-4 TRBV19
ASSARVGAGTGELF TRBJ2-2 TRBV7-2
AWSVGGSYEQY TRBJ2-7 TRBV30
AWSVLGNEQY TRBJ2-7 TRBV30
ASSLGGLLEETQY TRBJ2-5 TRBV7-2
ASRGAFRHEQY TRBJ2-7 TRBV2
ASSQDRAKKTQY TRBJ2-5 TRBV4-2
ASSLAGSQETQY TRBJ2-5 TRBV7-2
ASSFTSGGRETQY TRBJ2-5 TRBV5-1
ASSLAAYTEAF TRBJ1-1 TRBV7-6
ASRVRGLGNTEAF TRBJ1-1 TRBV28
ASSPTGFSTEAF TRBJ1-1 TRBV7-9
ASSLGGRGNEQF TRBJ2-1 TRBV19
ASSVSVRNTEAF TRBJ1-1 TRBV18
ASSWGLAASYEQY TRBJ2-7 TRBV5-4
ASSLARLAGVRETQY TRBJ2-5 TRBV5-8
ASSYSNKGGGKGYT TRBJ1-2 TRBV6-5
ASSQLGTGKEKLF TRBJ1-4 TRBV28
ASSLDLDNVLT TRBJ2-6 TRBV5-5
ASSLSSDAYNEQF TRBJ2-1 TRBV27
ASIRTSDRHIYGYT TRBJ1-2 TRBV28
ASSGQGTNNQPQH TRBJ1-5 TRBV2
ASSGWTGVDYGYT TRBJ1-2 TRBV6-4
SASPGAETQY TRBJ2-5 TRBV20-1
SVEKSGDNSYEQY TRBJ2-7 TRBV29-1
ASSLGQGSTEAF TRBJ1-1 TRBV18
ASREGWTEAF TRBJ1-1 TRBV19
SARLGSLGF TRBJ2-1 TRBV20-1